Here is one TCR beta chain with its context. The data stem from a study of control samples from healthy donors and cancer patients. Generated by immunoSEQ multiplex PCR, the TCRdb table keeps only in-frame clones and is missing some. Here the sample spans over 15,000 clones, roughly 84% being singletons. The CDR3 sequence is 17 residues long. Germline V gene lookup returns CDR1 MNHEY and CDR2 SVGEGT. V shed 1 base and J shed 0 bases, with 13 bases lying between them. Sequencing was performed on PBMCs. The chain employs TRBV6-2 or TRBV6-3 and TRBJ2-1; a weak D match, TRBD1 (6 bases). This receptor was obtained from a woman aged 70-85 years with colorectal cancer. For the CDR3, the DNA is TGTGCCAGCAGTTACTGGGGGCTGACGAGCTCCTACAATGAGCAGTTCTTC. It encodes CASSYWGLTSSYNEQFF.